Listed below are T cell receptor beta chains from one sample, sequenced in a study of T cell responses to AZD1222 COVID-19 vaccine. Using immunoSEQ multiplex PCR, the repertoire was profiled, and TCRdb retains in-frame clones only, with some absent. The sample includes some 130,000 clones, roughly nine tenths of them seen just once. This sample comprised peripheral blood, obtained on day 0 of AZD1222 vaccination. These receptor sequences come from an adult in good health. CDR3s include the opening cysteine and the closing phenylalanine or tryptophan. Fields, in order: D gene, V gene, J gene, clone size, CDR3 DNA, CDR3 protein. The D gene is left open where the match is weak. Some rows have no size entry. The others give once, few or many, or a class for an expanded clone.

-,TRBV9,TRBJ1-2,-,TGTGCCAGCAGCGCAGGATCAGGGGGCTACACCTTC,CASSAGSGGYTF
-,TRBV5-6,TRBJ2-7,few,TGTGCCAGCAGCTTAACCGGGACTGGGTCCTACGAGCAGTACTTC,CASSLTGTGSYEQYF
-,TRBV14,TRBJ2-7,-,TGTGCCAGCAGCCTCGGGTCTATTATAGCCTACGAGCAGTACTTC,CASSLGSIIAYEQYF
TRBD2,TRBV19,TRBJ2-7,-,TGTGCCAGTAGTATCAGCGGGAGATCCTACGAGCAGTACTTC,CASSISGRSYEQYF
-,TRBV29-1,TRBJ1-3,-,TGCAGCGTTCTTCGCTTCTCTGGAAACACCATATATTTT,CSVLRFSGNTIYF
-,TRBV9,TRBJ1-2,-,TGTGCCAGCGGGAGGACGGGCTATGGCTACACCTTC,CASGRTGYGYTF
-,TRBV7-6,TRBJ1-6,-,TGTGCCAGCAGCCTCTCCGACACTTTTAATTCACCCCTCCACTTT,CASSLSDTFNSPLHF
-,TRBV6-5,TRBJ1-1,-,TGTGCCAGCAGTAACTACAGGGAGGGGAACACTGAAGCTTTCTTT,CASSNYREGNTEAFF
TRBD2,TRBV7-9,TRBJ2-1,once,TGTGCCAGCAGCCCCGGGACTAGCGGATTATATGAGCAGTTCTTC,CASSPGTSGLYEQFF
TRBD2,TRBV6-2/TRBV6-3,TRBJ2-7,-,TGTGCCAGCAGTTACACTAGCGGCCCCTCCTACGAGCAGTACTTC,CASSYTSGPSYEQYF
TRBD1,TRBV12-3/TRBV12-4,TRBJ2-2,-,TGTGCCAGCAGCCCAGGGGGCACAGGGGAGCTGTTTTTT,CASSPGGTGELFF
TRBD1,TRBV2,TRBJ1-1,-,TGTGCCAGAATACAGGGGCCGAACACTGAAGCTTTCTTT,CARIQGPNTEAFF
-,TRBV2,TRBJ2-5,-,TGTGCCAGCAGTGGCCCACAAGAGACCCAGTACTTC,CASSGPQETQYF
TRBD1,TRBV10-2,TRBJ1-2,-,TGCGCCAGCAGCGCCGGGACAGGGCATGGCTACACCTTC,CASSAGTGHGYTF
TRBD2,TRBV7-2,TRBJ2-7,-,TGTGCCAGCAGCCCGGGGGGGGGACACTACGAGCAGTACTTC,CASSPGGGHYEQYF
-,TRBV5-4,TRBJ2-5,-,TGTGCCAGCAGCTCGAGACAAGAGACCCAGTACTTC,CASSSRQETQYF
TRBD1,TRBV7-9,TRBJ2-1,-,TGTGCCAGCAGCTTACCTCCCGGGACAGCCTACAATGAGCAGTTCTTC,CASSLPPGTAYNEQFF
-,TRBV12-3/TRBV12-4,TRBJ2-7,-,TGTGCCAGCAGTTTACGACCAGCCTACGAGCAGTACTTC,CASSLRPAYEQYF